The present TCR beta chain was sequenced within a study of identical twins. Notes on the study in general: Beta out-of-frame sequences showed weaker excess sharing between twins. Invariant populations such as MAIT and iNKT cells could partly muddle zero-insertion analyses. Cord blood beta clonotypes present at high abundance carried fewer insertions; no such pattern appeared in memory repertoires. Twin sharing of out-of-frame TCR alpha was underestimated by models in monozygotic pairs.

Trimming removed 1 base from V and 5 bases from J, with 14 bases in between. CDR3 length: 16 residues. TCRdb processed the 5' RACE reads anew with MiXCR; each CDR3 protein has one entry. This table has some 500,000 distinct CDR3 sequences, 14% appearing once. This clonotype was detected only a few times. The antigen is not known. The sample also formed part of further work on yellow fever vaccine responses in identical twins.

Sequencing was performed on CD4+ T cells sorted from blood. The gene calls are TRBV12-3 or TRBV12-4 and TRBJ2-2; possibly TRBD1 for D (6 bases). This receptor was obtained from a woman between 18 and 29 years old in good health. CDR3 sequence reads: CASSLVSGGGTGELFF. In nucleotides, the CDR3 is TGTGCCAGCAGTTTAGTTTCTGGGGGCGGAACCGGGGAGCTGTTTTTT.